In this sample, the clone carrying this TCR beta chain turned up a few times. The antigen is unknown. The CDR3 end lies 3 residues beyond the end of the read and is filled in from the germline J gene. Method: immunoSEQ multiplex PCR; TCRdb's copy keeps in-frame clones and lacks some. This repertoire holds roughly 34,000 clones, and none appear only once. This entry comes from a study of T cell clonality in common variable immunodeficiency. Study observations and caveats: Fewer deletions and N-nucleotide insertions were reportedly seen in common variable immunodeficiency TCR beta sequences. Links between repertoire features and CVID complications were heterogeneity-limited.

J lost 4 bases, V lost 8 bases, and 9 bases had no gene match. The germline V gene has CDR1 SNHLY and CDR2 FYNNEI. The CDR3 has 15 amino acids. Patients had low serum IgG, IgA and/or IgM and specific antibody deficiency. Sequencing was performed on peripheral blood mononuclear cells. The rearrangement uses TRBV2 and TRBJ1-1, with 11 nucleotides matching TRBD1. This TCR was recovered from a human donor with common variable immunodeficiency. The CDR3 sequence: CASGPLGTGGTEAFF. CDR3 DNA, as far as it was read: TGTGCCAGCGGACCCCTCGGGACAGGGGGCACTGAA. Complete variable domain (other parts from reference TRBV2 and TRBJ1-1): EPEVTQTPSHQVTQMGQEVILRCVPISNHLYFYWYRQILGQKVEFLVSFYNNEISEKSEIFDDQFSVERPDGSNFTLKIRSTKLEDSAMYFCASGPLGTGGTEAFFGQGTRLTVV.